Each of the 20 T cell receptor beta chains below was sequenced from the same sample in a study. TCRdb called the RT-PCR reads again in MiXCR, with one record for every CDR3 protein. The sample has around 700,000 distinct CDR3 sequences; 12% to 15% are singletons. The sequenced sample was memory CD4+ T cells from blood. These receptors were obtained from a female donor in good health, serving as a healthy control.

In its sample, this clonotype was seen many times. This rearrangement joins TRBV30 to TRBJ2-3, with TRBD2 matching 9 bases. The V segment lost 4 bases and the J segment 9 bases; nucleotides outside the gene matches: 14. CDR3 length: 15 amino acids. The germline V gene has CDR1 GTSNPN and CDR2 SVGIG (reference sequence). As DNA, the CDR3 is TGTGCCTGGACTCCCCTAGCGGGAAGCAGTGGGACGCAGTATTTT. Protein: CAWTPLAGSSGTQYF.

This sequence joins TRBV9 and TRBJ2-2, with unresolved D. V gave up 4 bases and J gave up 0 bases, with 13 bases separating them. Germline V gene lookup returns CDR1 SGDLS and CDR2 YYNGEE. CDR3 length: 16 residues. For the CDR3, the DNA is TGTGCCAGCAGCTTCCACATAGACGCGAACACCGGGGAGCTGTTTTTT. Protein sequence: CASSFHIDANTGELFF. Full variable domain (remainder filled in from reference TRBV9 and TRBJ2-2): DSGVTQTPKHLITATGQRVTLRCSPRSGDLSVYWYQQSLDQGLQFLIQYYNGEERAKGNILERFSAQQFPDLHSELNLSSLELGDSALYFCASSFHIDANTGELFFGEGSRLTVL.

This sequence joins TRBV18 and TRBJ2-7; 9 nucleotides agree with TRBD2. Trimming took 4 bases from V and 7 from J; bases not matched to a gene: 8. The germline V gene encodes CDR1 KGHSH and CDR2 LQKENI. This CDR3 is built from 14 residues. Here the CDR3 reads CASSLVAGGPEQYF. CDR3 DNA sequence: TGTGCCAGCTCACTGGTCGCGGGAGGGCCGGAGCAGTACTTC.

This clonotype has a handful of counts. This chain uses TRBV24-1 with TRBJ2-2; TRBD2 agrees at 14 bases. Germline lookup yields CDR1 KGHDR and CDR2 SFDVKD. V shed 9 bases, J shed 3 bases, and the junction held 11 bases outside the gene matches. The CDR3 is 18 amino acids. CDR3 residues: CATALGLAGEWDTGELFF. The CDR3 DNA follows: TGTGCCACCGCATTGGGACTAGCGGGAGAATGGGACACCGGGGAGCTGTTTTTT.

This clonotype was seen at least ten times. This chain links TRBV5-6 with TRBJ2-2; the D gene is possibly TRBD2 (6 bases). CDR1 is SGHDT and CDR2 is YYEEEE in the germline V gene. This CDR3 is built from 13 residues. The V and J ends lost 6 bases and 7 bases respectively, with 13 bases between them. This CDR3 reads CASTKWEVGELFF. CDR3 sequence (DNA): TGTGCCAGCACCAAATGGGAGGTCGGGGAGCTGTTTTTT. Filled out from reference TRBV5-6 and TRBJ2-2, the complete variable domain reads DAGVTQSPTHLIKTRGQQVTLRCSPKSGHDTVSWYQQALGQGPQFIFQYYEEEERQRGNFPDRFSGHQFPNYSSELNVNALLLGDSALYLCASTKWEVGELFFGEGSRLTVL.

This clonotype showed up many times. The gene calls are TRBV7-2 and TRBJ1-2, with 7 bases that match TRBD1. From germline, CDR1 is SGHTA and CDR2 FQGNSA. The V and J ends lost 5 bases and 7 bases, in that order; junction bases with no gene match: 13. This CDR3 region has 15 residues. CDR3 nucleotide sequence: TGTGCCAGCAGCCGCAGACAGGGCGATCATCCTGGCTACACCTTC. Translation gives CASSRRQGDHPGYTF.

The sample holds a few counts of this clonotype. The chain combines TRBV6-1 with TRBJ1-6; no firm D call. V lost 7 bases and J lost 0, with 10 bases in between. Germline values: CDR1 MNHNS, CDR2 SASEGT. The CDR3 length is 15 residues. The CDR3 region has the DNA TGTGCCAGCAAAAGGGATAGCTCCTATAATTCACCCCTCCACTTT. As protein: CASKRDSSYNSPLHF.

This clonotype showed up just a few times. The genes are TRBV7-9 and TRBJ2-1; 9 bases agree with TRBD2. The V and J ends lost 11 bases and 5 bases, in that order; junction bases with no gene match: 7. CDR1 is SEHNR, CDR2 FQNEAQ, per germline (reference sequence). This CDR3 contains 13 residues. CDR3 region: CALGLAVHNEQFF. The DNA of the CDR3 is TGTGCCCTGGGACTAGCAGTACACAATGAGCAGTTCTTC.

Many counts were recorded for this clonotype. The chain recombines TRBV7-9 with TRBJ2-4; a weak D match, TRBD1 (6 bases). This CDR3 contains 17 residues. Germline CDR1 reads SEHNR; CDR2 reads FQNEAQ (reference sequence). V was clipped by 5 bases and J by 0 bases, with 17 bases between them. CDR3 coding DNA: TGTGCCAGCAGCACCCCCTGGGACAACTTAGCCAAAAACATTCAGTACTTC. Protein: CASSTPWDNLAKNIQYF.

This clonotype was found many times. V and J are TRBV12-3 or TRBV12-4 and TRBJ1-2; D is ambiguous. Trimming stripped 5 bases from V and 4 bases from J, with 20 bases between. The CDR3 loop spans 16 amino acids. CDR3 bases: TGTGCCAGCAGTCCCGGCCCCGATTCCGATATCTATGGCTACACCTTC. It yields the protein CASSPGPDSDIYGYTF.

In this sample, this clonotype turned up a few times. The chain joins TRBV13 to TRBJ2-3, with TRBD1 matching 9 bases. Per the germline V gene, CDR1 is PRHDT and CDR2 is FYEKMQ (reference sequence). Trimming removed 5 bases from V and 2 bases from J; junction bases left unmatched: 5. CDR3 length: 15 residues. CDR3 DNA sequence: TGTGCCAGCAGCCACCGGGACAGGGACACAGATACGCAGTATTTT. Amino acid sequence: CASSHRDRDTDTQYF.

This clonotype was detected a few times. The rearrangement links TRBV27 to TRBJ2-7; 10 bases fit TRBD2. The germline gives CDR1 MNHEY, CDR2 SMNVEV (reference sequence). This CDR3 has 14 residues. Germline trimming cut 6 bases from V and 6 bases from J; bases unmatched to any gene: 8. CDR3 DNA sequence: TGTGCCAGCAGGCCGCTAGCGGGAGAAAGCGAGCAGTACTTC. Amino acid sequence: CASRPLAGESEQYF.

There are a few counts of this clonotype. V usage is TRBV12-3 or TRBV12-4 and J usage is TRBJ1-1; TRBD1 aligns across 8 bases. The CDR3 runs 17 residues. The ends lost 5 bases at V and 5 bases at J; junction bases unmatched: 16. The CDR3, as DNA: TGTGCCAGCAGTCTCCACCCGGACAGGGCGGTTTGGACTGAAGCTTTCTTT. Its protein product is CASSLHPDRAVWTEAFF.

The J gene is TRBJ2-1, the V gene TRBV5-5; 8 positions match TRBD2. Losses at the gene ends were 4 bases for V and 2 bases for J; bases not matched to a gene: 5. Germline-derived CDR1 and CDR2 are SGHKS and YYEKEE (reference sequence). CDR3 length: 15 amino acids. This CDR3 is CASSPIAGTYNEQFF. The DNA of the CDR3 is TGTGCCAGCAGCCCCATAGCGGGAACCTACAATGAGCAGTTCTTC.

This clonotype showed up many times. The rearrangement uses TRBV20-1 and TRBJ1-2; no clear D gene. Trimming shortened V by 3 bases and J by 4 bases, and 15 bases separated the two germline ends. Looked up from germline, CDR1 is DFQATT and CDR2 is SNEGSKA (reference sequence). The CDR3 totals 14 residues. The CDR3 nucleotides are TGCAGTGCTAGCCTGGGCACCGTAGGCTATGGCTACACCTTC. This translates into CSASLGTVGYGYTF.

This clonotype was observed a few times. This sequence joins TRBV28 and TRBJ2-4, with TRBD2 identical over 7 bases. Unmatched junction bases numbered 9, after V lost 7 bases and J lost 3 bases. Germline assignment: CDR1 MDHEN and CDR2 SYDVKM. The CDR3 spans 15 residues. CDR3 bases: TGTGCCAGCACCCGGGCAGGGAGGGACAAAAACATTCAGTACTTC. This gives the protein CASTRAGRDKNIQYF.

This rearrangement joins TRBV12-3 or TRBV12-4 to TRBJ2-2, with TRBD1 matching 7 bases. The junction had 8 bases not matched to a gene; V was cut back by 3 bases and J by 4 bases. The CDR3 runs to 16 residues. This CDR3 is CASSLSRDSITGELFF. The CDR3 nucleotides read TGTGCCAGCAGTTTGTCTAGGGACAGCATCACCGGGGAGCTGTTTTTT.

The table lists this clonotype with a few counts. CDR3 region: CASSVRYGYTF. CDR3 nucleotides: TGTGCCAGCAGCGTCCGCTATGGCTACACCTTC. The chain employs TRBV12-3 or TRBV12-4 and TRBJ1-2; no clear D. The V end lost 6 bases, the J end lost 4 bases, and 6 bases lay between the germline ends. This CDR3 is 11 amino acids long.

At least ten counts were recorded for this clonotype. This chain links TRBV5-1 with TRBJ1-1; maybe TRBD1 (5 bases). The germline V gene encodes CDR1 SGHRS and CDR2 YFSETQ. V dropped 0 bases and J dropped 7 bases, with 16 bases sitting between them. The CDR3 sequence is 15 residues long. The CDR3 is CASSLDGRESVEAFF. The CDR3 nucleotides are TGCGCCAGCAGCTTGGATGGCAGGGAGTCAGTTGAAGCTTTCTTT.

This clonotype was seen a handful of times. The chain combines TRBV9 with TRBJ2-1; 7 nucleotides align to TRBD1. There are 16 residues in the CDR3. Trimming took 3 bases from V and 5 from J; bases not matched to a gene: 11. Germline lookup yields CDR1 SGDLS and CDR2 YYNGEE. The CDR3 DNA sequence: TGTGCCAGCAGCGCCCTACAGGGGCGACTACACAATGAGCAGTTCTTC. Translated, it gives CASSALQGRLHNEQFF.